The 5 T cell receptor beta chains reported below all come from one sample, sequenced in a study of monozygotic twins with inflammatory bowel disease. TCRdb reprocessed the 5' RACE reads and stores each CDR3 protein as one record, lacking DNA. The sample has around 150,000 distinct CDR3 sequences. Specimen: blood. These receptors all stem from a human donor with ulcerative colitis or Crohn's disease, or a healthy co-twin of an affected twin (not recorded which).

This chain uses TRBV12-3 or TRBV12-4 with TRBJ2-3; TCRdb's assignment of TRBD2 cannot be checked, as there is no DNA. The CDR3 loop spans 13 amino acids. The CDR3 loop reads CASTSSGSGTQYF.

This rearrangement joins TRBV18 to TRBJ2-5; TCRdb proposes TRBD1, but this gene call is untestable without DNA. Looked up from germline, CDR1 is KGHSH and CDR2 is LQKENI. CDR3 size: 15 residues. CDR3 protein: CASSPPGGVRETQYF.

The rearrangement uses TRBV5-1 and TRBJ2-3; absent DNA, TCRdb's TRBD1 call cannot be checked. There are 16 residues in the CDR3. Germline CDR1 SGHRS, CDR2 YFSETQ. CDR3 sequence reads: CASSHPGGGNTDTQYF.

J is TRBJ2-3 and V is TRBV29-1. CDR3 length equals 12 residues. Germline-derived CDR1 and CDR2 are SQVTM and ANQGSEA. The CDR3 protein is CSVEGGTDTQYF.

This chain joins TRBV20-1 and TRBJ2-1; the TCRdb D gene call, TRBD2, has no DNA to confirm it. CDR1 and CDR2 (germline): DFQATT, SNEGSKA (reference sequence). The CDR3 consists of 14 residues. CDR3: CSAVLARSYNEQFF.